These T cell receptor beta chains were read from a single sample in a study of tissue T cells after allogeneic stem cell transplantation. Measured with immunoSEQ multiplex PCR; TCRdb has only the in-frame clones, and not every one. Here the sample spans 4,100 or so clones, roughly 74% being singletons. The input for sequencing was left colon tissue, taken at autopsy. The receptors originated from a woman aged 18-55 years with breast cancer. Each CDR3 is given with its conserved first and last residue. Fields, in order: CDR3 length, J gene, V gene, D gene, clone size, CDR3 DNA, CDR3 protein. A D gene is named only where the DNA matches it firmly. Only some rows state a clone size, as once, few, many or a class for expanded clones.

len: 17
j_gene: TRBJ2-3
v_gene: TRBV7-8
d_gene: TRBD2
abundance: NA
CDR3nt: TGTGCCAGCAGCTTAGTAATAGCGGGGGGTAACACAGATACGCAGTATTTT
CDR3aa: CASSLVIAGGNTDTQYF

len: 13
j_gene: TRBJ2-1
v_gene: TRBV6-5
d_gene: NA
abundance: NA
CDR3nt: TGTGCCAGTAAAAAGGGGTTATACAATGAGCAGTTCTTC
CDR3aa: CASKKGLYNEQFF

len: 13
j_gene: TRBJ1-1
v_gene: TRBV7-2
d_gene: NA
abundance: few
CDR3nt: TGTGCCAGCAGCTTATGGGAATTCACTGAAGCTTTCTTT
CDR3aa: CASSLWEFTEAFF

len: 14
j_gene: TRBJ2-2
v_gene: TRBV2
d_gene: TRBD1
abundance: NA
CDR3nt: TGTGCCAGCCGGGACAGGGTGAACACCGGGGAGCTGTTTTTT
CDR3aa: CASRDRVNTGELFF

len: 15
j_gene: TRBJ1-5
v_gene: TRBV6-1
d_gene: NA
abundance: NA
CDR3nt: TGTGCCAGCAGTGAAAGCAGGGAAGGAGATCAGCCCCAGCATTTT
CDR3aa: CASSESREGDQPQHF

len: 14
j_gene: TRBJ1-6
v_gene: TRBV30
d_gene: TRBD1
abundance: NA
CDR3nt: TGTGCCTGTACTACAGGGGCGGATAATTCACCCCTCCACTTT
CDR3aa: CACTTGADNSPLHF

len: 13
j_gene: TRBJ2-3
v_gene: TRBV12-3/TRBV12-4
d_gene: NA
abundance: NA
CDR3nt: TGTGCCAGCAACTTAAGGCACACAGATACGCAGTATTTT
CDR3aa: CASNLRHTDTQYF

len: 14
j_gene: TRBJ2-7
v_gene: TRBV19
d_gene: NA
abundance: NA
CDR3nt: TGTGCCAGAACAGGTACCCCTCCGGCCTACGAGCAGTACTTC
CDR3aa: CARTGTPPAYEQYF

len: 15
j_gene: TRBJ2-3
v_gene: TRBV10-1
d_gene: TRBD1
abundance: once
CDR3nt: TGCGCCAGGGGATCGGACAGGGAGGTTACAGATACGCAGTATTTT
CDR3aa: CARGSDREVTDTQYF

len: 17
j_gene: TRBJ2-1
v_gene: TRBV9
d_gene: NA
abundance: NA
CDR3nt: TGTGCCAGCATCCCTGATGCAGATTTCTTCTCCTACAATGAGCAGTTCTTC
CDR3aa: CASIPDADFFSYNEQFF

len: 14
j_gene: TRBJ1-1
v_gene: TRBV2
d_gene: NA
abundance: NA
CDR3nt: TGTGCCAGCAATATGGGGGGGAGGGTGACTGAAGCTTTCTTT
CDR3aa: CASNMGGRVTEAFF

len: 11
j_gene: TRBJ2-3
v_gene: TRBV12-3/TRBV12-4
d_gene: NA
abundance: NA
CDR3nt: TGTGCCAGCGCCCTCGGGGATACGCAGTATTTT
CDR3aa: CASALGDTQYF

len: 14
j_gene: TRBJ2-7
v_gene: TRBV5-4
d_gene: NA
abundance: NA
CDR3nt: TGTGCCAGCAGCGCTAGGACTATCTCCTACGAGCAGTACTTC
CDR3aa: CASSARTISYEQYF

len: 16
j_gene: TRBJ1-5
v_gene: TRBV4-3
d_gene: NA
abundance: once
CDR3nt: TGCGCCAGCAGCCAAGATCTGGGGACCGGGAGTCAGCCCCAGCATTTT
CDR3aa: CASSQDLGTGSQPQHF

len: 15
j_gene: TRBJ2-2
v_gene: TRBV4-3
d_gene: NA
abundance: once
CDR3nt: TGCGCCAGCAGCCAAGACTACCCGAACACCGGGGAGCTGTTTTTT
CDR3aa: CASSQDYPNTGELFF

len: 16
j_gene: TRBJ1-6
v_gene: TRBV11-2
d_gene: TRBD1
abundance: few
CDR3nt: TGTGCCAGCAGCTTAGGCCTGGGGACAGGGGGCGCACCCCTCCACTTT
CDR3aa: CASSLGLGTGGAPLHF

len: 17
j_gene: TRBJ2-7
v_gene: TRBV9
d_gene: NA
abundance: NA
CDR3nt: TGTGCCAGCAGCGTAGCCGGCGGACCAATCGGGGCTTACGAGCAGTACTTC
CDR3aa: CASSVAGGPIGAYEQYF

len: 15
j_gene: TRBJ1-6
v_gene: TRBV11-3
d_gene: TRBD1
abundance: NA
CDR3nt: TGTGCCAGCAGCCGGGACAGCTCCTATAATTCACCCCTCCACTTT
CDR3aa: CASSRDSSYNSPLHF

len: 13
j_gene: TRBJ2-1
v_gene: TRBV19
d_gene: NA
abundance: NA
CDR3nt: TGTGCCAGTAGTGTGGGACCCCACAATGAGCAGTTCTTC
CDR3aa: CASSVGPHNEQFF

len: 15
j_gene: TRBJ2-5
v_gene: TRBV30
d_gene: TRBD2
abundance: NA
CDR3nt: TGTGCCTGGGGGCCTGGGACTAGCGGAGGGGAGACCCAGTACTTC
CDR3aa: CAWGPGTSGGETQYF

len: 13
j_gene: TRBJ2-7
v_gene: TRBV18
d_gene: TRBD1
abundance: NA
CDR3nt: TGTGCCAGCTCACCAGAGGACAGGACGGAGCAGTACTTC
CDR3aa: CASSPEDRTEQYF

len: 13
j_gene: TRBJ2-7
v_gene: TRBV12-3/TRBV12-4
d_gene: NA
abundance: NA
CDR3nt: TGTGCCAGCAGGTCGGGGGCCACCTACGAGCAGTACTTC
CDR3aa: CASRSGATYEQYF

len: 15
j_gene: TRBJ2-7
v_gene: TRBV27
d_gene: NA
abundance: NA
CDR3nt: TGTGCCAGCAGTTTATATCCTAACACAGGGAGCGAGCAGTACTTC
CDR3aa: CASSLYPNTGSEQYF

len: 15
j_gene: TRBJ1-1
v_gene: TRBV9
d_gene: NA
abundance: NA
CDR3nt: TGTGCCAGCAGCACGGGGCTGGGGCTGAACACTGAAGCTTTCTTT
CDR3aa: CASSTGLGLNTEAFF

len: 12
j_gene: TRBJ2-7
v_gene: TRBV12-3/TRBV12-4
d_gene: NA
abundance: NA
CDR3nt: TGTGCCAGCAGCAGACGGACCTACGAGCAGTACTTC
CDR3aa: CASSRRTYEQYF

len: 14
j_gene: TRBJ1-3
v_gene: TRBV6-5
d_gene: NA
abundance: few
CDR3nt: TGTGCCAGCAGTTACGGCCTCTCTGGAAACACCATATATTTT
CDR3aa: CASSYGLSGNTIYF

len: 11
j_gene: TRBJ2-7
v_gene: TRBV5-1
d_gene: NA
abundance: NA
CDR3nt: TGCGCCAGCAGCTTGGACTCCGAGCAGTACTTC
CDR3aa: CASSLDSEQYF

len: 16
j_gene: TRBJ1-2
v_gene: TRBV19
d_gene: TRBD1
abundance: NA
CDR3nt: TGTGCCAGTAGTATTTTATCCGGGACAGACAACTATGGCTACACCTTC
CDR3aa: CASSILSGTDNYGYTF

len: 19
j_gene: TRBJ2-3
v_gene: TRBV24-1
d_gene: TRBD2
abundance: NA
CDR3nt: TGTGCCACCAGTGATCGACGGGGGGGAGCGGGAGATATCACAGATACGCAGTATTTT
CDR3aa: CATSDRRGGAGDITDTQYF